The 25 T cell receptor beta chains reported below all come from one sample, sequenced in a study of cytomegalovirus exposure and HLA in healthy donors. The PCR ran on 60 Vbeta and 13 Jbeta primers. Data came from immunoSEQ multiplex PCR; TCRdb stores just in-frame clones and leaves some out. The sample includes some 150,000 clones, 70% to 80% of them seen just once. The specimen sequenced was PBMCs. The source is a female donor in good health and CMV-seronegative.

This clone was counted between two and nine times. The gene calls are TRBV6-5 and TRBJ1-5; no definite D call. Per germline, CDR1 MNHEY and CDR2 SVGAGI. The CDR3 contains 13 residues. V gave up 5 bases and J gave up 5 bases, with 10 bases separating them. CDR3 coding DNA: TGTGCCAGCAGTAAATTGGCTTATCAGCCCCAGCATTTT. It specifies CASSKLAYQPQHF.

The rearrangement joins TRBV6-4 to TRBJ2-5; 9 positions match TRBD1. The germline V gene encodes CDR1 MRHNA and CDR2 SNTAGT. Losses at the gene ends were 5 bases for V and 6 bases for J; bases not matched to a gene: 13. CDR3 size: 16 residues. CDR3 protein: CASSRLSTGGGKTQYF. Written as DNA, the CDR3 is TGTGCCAGCAGTCGCCTCTCAACAGGGGGCGGAAAGACCCAGTACTTC.

The rearrangement links TRBV14 to TRBJ1-6; no firm D call. Germline loops: CDR1 SGHDN, CDR2 FVKESK. The CDR3 extends over 13 amino acids. V was cut by 2 bases and J by 6 bases, with 5 bases left in between. The CDR3 loop is CASSQKLNSPLHF. The CDR3 DNA sequence: TGTGCCAGCAGCCAAAAGCTTAATTCACCCCTCCACTTT.

The V and J genes are TRBV9 and TRBJ2-7; 9 nucleotides match TRBD1. The J segment lost 3 bases and the V segment lost 0 bases, leaving 4 bases of the junction unmatched. There are 15 residues in the CDR3. Germline CDR1 SGDLS, CDR2 YYNGEE. The CDR3 nucleotides are TGTGCCAGCAGCGTAGTGGGGGACAGGGACTACGAGCAGTACTTC. Translating gives CASSVVGDRDYEQYF.

This chain uses TRBV5-1 with TRBJ2-5, with a possible D match to TRBD2 (6 bases). TRBJ2-7 matches the DNA end more closely, so the J call is doubtful. The CDR3 loop spans 16 amino acids. CDR1 is SGHRS, CDR2 YFSETQ, per germline. The CDR3 nucleotides read TGCGCCAGCAGCTTGGCGATTTCCGGAGGGAGTTACGAGCAGTACTTC. Amino acid sequence: CASSLAISGGSYEQYF.

This clone was recorded a few times. This chain joins TRBV19 and TRBJ1-5, with D tentatively TRBD1 (6 bases). Between the trimmed V and J ends, which lost 6 bases and 7 bases, there was a span of 22 bases. The CDR3 covers 16 residues. Germline CDR1 LNHDA, CDR2 SQIVND (reference sequence). The CDR3: CASSLAGRGKEQPQHF. The CDR3 DNA is TGTGCCAGTAGCCTAGCCGGCAGGGGAAAGGAACAGCCCCAGCATTTT.

V and J are TRBV6-1 and TRBJ2-3; D is perhaps TRBD2 (6 bases). The CDR3 runs 16 residues. V was clipped by 3 bases and J by 2 bases, with 15 bases between them. CDR1 and CDR2 from the germline V gene are MNHNS and SASEGT. The CDR3 loop is CASSDDGSGYTDTQYF. The CDR3 nucleotides are TGTGCCAGCAGTGATGACGGTAGCGGATACACAGATACGCAGTATTTT.

V usage is TRBV5-1 and J usage is TRBJ1-1, with TRBD1 matching 7 bases. Trimming at V came to 6 bases and at J to 3 bases, leaving 5 bases not matched to a gene. The CDR3 totals 13 residues. Germline V CDR1 and CDR2: SGHRS, YFSETQ. The CDR3 protein is CASNRDRDTEAFF. For the CDR3, the DNA is TGCGCCAGCAACCGGGACAGAGACACTGAAGCTTTCTTT.

The count of this clone is one. The rearrangement links TRBV5-1 to TRBJ2-2; D unresolved. The germline V gene has CDR1 SGHRS and CDR2 YFSETQ. This CDR3 contains 15 residues. V dropped 0 bases and J dropped 4 bases, with 10 bases sitting between them. The chain's CDR3 is CASSLDGFGTGELFF. CDR3 DNA sequence: TGCGCCAGCAGCTTGGACGGGTTCGGCACCGGGGAGCTGTTTTTT. The complete variable domain, with remaining parts taken from reference TRBV5-1 and TRBJ2-2, reads KAGVTQTPRYLIKTRGQQVTLSCSPISGHRSVSWYQQTPGQGLQFLFEYFSETQRNKGNFPGRFSGRQFSNSRSEMNVSTLELGDSALYLCASSLDGFGTGELFFGEGSRLTVL.

The gene calls are TRBV4-2 and TRBJ2-1, with 10 bases lining up with TRBD2. CDR1 is LGHNA and CDR2 is YNFKEQ in the germline V gene. The length of the CDR3 is 19 residues. V gave up 1 base and J gave up 2 bases; unmatched junction bases: 11. Written as DNA, the CDR3 is TGTGCCAGCAGCCAAGGGGGTAGCGGGGGGCCGAGGACCTACAATGAGCAGTTCTTC. The encoded protein is CASSQGGSGGPRTYNEQFF.

This clone was seen just once. The chain uses TRBV5-1 and TRBJ1-1; D unresolved. V lost 0 bases to trimming and J lost 8 bases, with 11 bases between them. This CDR3 has 13 amino acids. Germline CDR1 is SGHRS and CDR2 is YFSETQ. The CDR3 nucleotides are TGCGCCAGCAGCTTGGGGCCAGGAACCGAAGCTTTCTTT. As protein: CASSLGPGTEAFF.

The gene calls are TRBV5-1 and TRBJ2-7; TRBD1 matches 9 bases. The V gene's germline CDR1 is SGHRS and CDR2 YFSETQ. This CDR3 region has 14 residues. With V trimmed by 3 bases and J by 7 bases, 8 bases remained unmatched. The CDR3 protein is CASSWPGQGSEQYF. As DNA, the CDR3 is TGCGCCAGCAGCTGGCCGGGACAGGGTAGTGAGCAGTACTTC.

The chain couples TRBV11-2 to TRBJ2-1; the match to TRBD2 covers 11 bases. The CDR3 covers 17 residues. V lost 0 bases, J lost 11 bases, and 12 bases stayed unmatched. The germline V gene has CDR1 SGHAT and CDR2 FQNNGV. The CDR3 sequence: CASSLDRGSGGGSKQFF. CDR3 in DNA: TGTGCCAGCAGCTTAGATCGGGGTAGCGGGGGGGGTAGTAAGCAGTTCTTC.

This clone came up a few times. The rearrangement links TRBV11-3 to TRBJ2-7; a weak D match, TRBD2 (5 bases). CDR1 is SGHNT and CDR2 is YENEEA in the germline V gene. The CDR3 is 15 amino acids. V lost 1 base and J lost 4, with 14 bases in between. The DNA of the CDR3 is TGTGCCAGCAGCTTAGGGGAAGGGCCGGGGTACGAGCAGTACTTC. Amino acid sequence: CASSLGEGPGYEQYF.

The CDR3 DNA follows: TGTGCCAGCAGGCAGAGACTAGCGGATCAAGAGACCCAGTACTTC. As protein: CASRQRLADQETQYF. The J gene is TRBJ2-5, the V gene TRBV11-3; TRBD2 agrees at 9 bases. V was pared by 6 bases and J by 2 bases, with 7 bases of the junction left unmatched. The CDR3 covers 15 residues. In germline, CDR1 is SGHNT, CDR2 YENEEA.

CDR3 in DNA: TGTGCCAGCAGTCAGGGGCGGGATACGCAGTATTTT. It is translated as CASSQGRDTQYF. V is TRBV6-1 and J is TRBJ2-3, with a tentative D call TRBD1 (6 bases). Trimming removed 5 bases at V and 6 bases at J, with 9 bases between. The CDR3 contains 12 residues. Germline CDR1 reads MNHNS; CDR2 reads SASEGT.

The chain combines TRBV5-1 with TRBJ1-2, with D perhaps matching TRBD1 (5 bases). The CDR3 covers 14 residues. The V and J ends lost 6 bases and 2 bases respectively, with 14 bases between them. The germline V gene encodes CDR1 SGHRS and CDR2 YFSETQ. CDR3 sequence: CASKPEEGNYGYTF. CDR3 nucleotides: TGCGCCAGCAAACCCGAGGAGGGGAACTATGGCTACACCTTC.

The chain links TRBV6-1 to TRBJ1-2, with D possibly TRBD1 on 6 matching bases. The CDR3 contains 15 residues. The V gene's germline CDR1 is MNHNS and CDR2 SASEGT. V was trimmed by 6 bases and J by 6 bases, leaving 20 bases between them. CDR3 in DNA: TGTGCCAGCAGGGGAACAACAGGGCGTGAGGATGGCTACACCTTC. It translates to CASRGTTGREDGYTF.

The rearrangement links TRBV15 to TRBJ1-4, with TRBD1 matching 12 bases. Germline CDR1 LNHNV, CDR2 YYDKDF (reference sequence). CDR3 length equals 20 residues. With 0 bases clipped from V and 3 bases from J, the junction kept 11 bases outside the gene matches. This chain's CDR3 is CATSRDIRRDRGPSNEKLFF. CDR3 sequence (DNA): TGTGCCACCAGCAGAGACATTAGACGGGACAGGGGGCCGTCTAATGAAAAACTGTTTTTT.

J is TRBJ2-7 and V is TRBV14; maybe TRBD1 (6 bases). The CDR3 consists of 14 residues. Deletions cut 2 bases from V and 5 bases from J, with 13 bases between. Germline V gene sequence: CDR1 SGHDN, CDR2 FVKESK. Written as DNA, the CDR3 is TGTGCCAGCAGCCAAACAGGGAAAAAGGACGAGCAGTACTTC. Protein: CASSQTGKKDEQYF.

The chain is built from TRBV18 and TRBJ1-1; a possible D gene is TRBD1 (5 bases). The CDR3 is 12 amino acids. Germline V gene data show CDR1 as KGHSH and CDR2 as LQKENI. V lost 3 bases to trimming and J lost 11 bases, with 13 bases between them. CDR3 DNA: TGTGCCAGCTCACCCGGGGGGGATCGGGCTTTCTTT. Translated, it gives CASSPGGDRAFF.

This clone showed up just once. The rearrangement links TRBV19 to TRBJ1-1; D perhaps matches TRBD1 (6 bases). This CDR3 has 17 residues. V was clipped by 3 bases and J by 4 bases, with 21 bases between them. The germline V gene has CDR1 LNHDA and CDR2 SQIVND (reference sequence). DNA of the CDR3: TGTGCCAGTAGTATCGAGGGCAGGGGCGGTCTGAGCACTGAAGCTTTCTTT. This codes for CASSIEGRGGLSTEAFF.

This clone was detected a few times. The V call is TRBV5-4, the J call TRBJ1-2; D gene ambiguous. From germline, CDR1 is SGHNT and CDR2 YYREEE (reference sequence). The CDR3 contains 13 residues. The germline V and J ends were trimmed by 0 bases and 4 bases, with 7 bases remaining between them. The CDR3 region is CASSLVGSYGYTF. The DNA of the CDR3 is TGTGCCAGCAGCTTGGTGGGCTCCTATGGCTACACCTTC.

The rearrangement joins TRBV6-5 to TRBJ1-3; D possibly corresponds to TRBD1 (5 bases). V shed 6 bases and J shed 0 bases, with 9 bases lying between them. The CDR3 contains 14 residues. CDR1 MNHEY and CDR2 SVGAGI come from the germline V gene. The CDR3 spells CASSQTVSGNTIYF. CDR3 sequence (DNA): TGTGCCAGCAGCCAGACAGTCTCTGGAAACACCATATATTTT.

The chain employs TRBV5-1 and TRBJ2-7; D possibly corresponds to TRBD1 (5 bases). Looked up from germline, CDR1 is SGHRS and CDR2 is YFSETQ. This CDR3 is 14 amino acids long. V lost 0 bases and J lost 1, with 8 bases in between. The DNA for the CDR3 is TGCGCCAGCAGCTTGGGGGGCACATCCTACGAGCAGTACTTC. It is translated as CASSLGGTSYEQYF. Using reference TRBV5-1 and TRBJ2-7 for the parts outside the CDR3, the full variable domain is KAGVTQTPRYLIKTRGQQVTLSCSPISGHRSVSWYQQTPGQGLQFLFEYFSETQRNKGNFPGRFSGRQFSNSRSEMNVSTLELGDSALYLCASSLGGTSYEQYFGPGTRLTVT.